A selection of T cell receptor beta chains follows, all from one sample in a study of cytomegalovirus exposure and HLA in healthy donors. Sequencing used immunoSEQ multiplex PCR; TCRdb keeps in-frame clones, though not all of them. The table has about 120,000 clones, around three quarters seen once. Sequenced: PBMCs. The receptor source for this set is a man between 18 and 29 years old in good health and CMV-seropositive. Both conserved end residues are part of each CDR3. D genes are given only for firm matches. Clone size, where shown, is once, few, many, or a class for clones that have expanded.

NA NA TRBJ1-2 TRBV27 CASSPLGGSDYGYTF
NA NA TRBJ2-7 TRBV6-5 CASSSRDKSYEQYF
NA NA TRBJ1-5 TRBV9 CASSVSEGRSNQPQHF
NA NA TRBJ1-1 TRBV4-1 CASSPIEVLSNTEAFF
NA TRBD1 TRBJ1-1 TRBV6-5 CASSYQGTGAYEAFF
NA NA TRBJ1-6 TRBV13 CASSSGLQRSPLHF
once NA TRBJ1-3 TRBV4-1 CASSPPNREGNTIYF
once TRBD2 TRBJ2-3 TRBV7-3 CASSLISGSTDTQYF
few TRBD1 TRBJ1-1 TRBV7-7 CASSRDRDTEAFF
NA NA TRBJ1-2 TRBV2 CASRHDGGTNYGYTF
once NA TRBJ1-6 TRBV5-1 CASSRDNRPLHF
NA TRBD1 TRBJ2-3 TRBV2 CASNGQGVPDTQYF
NA TRBD1 TRBJ1-6 TRBV6-1 CASSQDRGRYSPLHF
NA TRBD1 TRBJ1-1 TRBV29-1 CSVEERGPEAFF
few TRBD2 TRBJ2-1 TRBV11-2 CASSLTSVTEQFF
NA TRBD2 TRBJ2-1 TRBV5-1 CASSLDGTSIDEQFF
NA TRBD1 TRBJ1-1 TRBV2 CASSKGTGALMNTEAFF
NA TRBD1 TRBJ1-2 TRBV7-8 CASSFSYRGPKNRATRSYGYTF
few TRBD2 TRBJ2-2 TRBV5-1 CASSRAGPNTGELFF
NA NA TRBJ2-1 TRBV5-4 CASSRTDSDNEQFF
NA TRBD1 TRBJ1-4 TRBV5-4 CASSLAPTGINEKLFF
few TRBD1 TRBJ1-2 TRBV6-5 CASRSDRVDGYTF
once NA TRBJ1-3 TRBV6-1 CASSESDSSGGNTIYF
NA NA TRBJ1-1 TRBV27 CASTLRGSTEAFF
few NA TRBJ1-3 TRBV7-9 CASNHRVLSGNTIYF
once TRBD1 TRBJ1-2 TRBV7-8 CATLAGTGNYGYTF
NA TRBD1 TRBJ2-1 TRBV10-1 CASSESRTGGNEQFF
NA TRBD1 TRBJ1-1 TRBV9 CASSDRQGTDTEAFF